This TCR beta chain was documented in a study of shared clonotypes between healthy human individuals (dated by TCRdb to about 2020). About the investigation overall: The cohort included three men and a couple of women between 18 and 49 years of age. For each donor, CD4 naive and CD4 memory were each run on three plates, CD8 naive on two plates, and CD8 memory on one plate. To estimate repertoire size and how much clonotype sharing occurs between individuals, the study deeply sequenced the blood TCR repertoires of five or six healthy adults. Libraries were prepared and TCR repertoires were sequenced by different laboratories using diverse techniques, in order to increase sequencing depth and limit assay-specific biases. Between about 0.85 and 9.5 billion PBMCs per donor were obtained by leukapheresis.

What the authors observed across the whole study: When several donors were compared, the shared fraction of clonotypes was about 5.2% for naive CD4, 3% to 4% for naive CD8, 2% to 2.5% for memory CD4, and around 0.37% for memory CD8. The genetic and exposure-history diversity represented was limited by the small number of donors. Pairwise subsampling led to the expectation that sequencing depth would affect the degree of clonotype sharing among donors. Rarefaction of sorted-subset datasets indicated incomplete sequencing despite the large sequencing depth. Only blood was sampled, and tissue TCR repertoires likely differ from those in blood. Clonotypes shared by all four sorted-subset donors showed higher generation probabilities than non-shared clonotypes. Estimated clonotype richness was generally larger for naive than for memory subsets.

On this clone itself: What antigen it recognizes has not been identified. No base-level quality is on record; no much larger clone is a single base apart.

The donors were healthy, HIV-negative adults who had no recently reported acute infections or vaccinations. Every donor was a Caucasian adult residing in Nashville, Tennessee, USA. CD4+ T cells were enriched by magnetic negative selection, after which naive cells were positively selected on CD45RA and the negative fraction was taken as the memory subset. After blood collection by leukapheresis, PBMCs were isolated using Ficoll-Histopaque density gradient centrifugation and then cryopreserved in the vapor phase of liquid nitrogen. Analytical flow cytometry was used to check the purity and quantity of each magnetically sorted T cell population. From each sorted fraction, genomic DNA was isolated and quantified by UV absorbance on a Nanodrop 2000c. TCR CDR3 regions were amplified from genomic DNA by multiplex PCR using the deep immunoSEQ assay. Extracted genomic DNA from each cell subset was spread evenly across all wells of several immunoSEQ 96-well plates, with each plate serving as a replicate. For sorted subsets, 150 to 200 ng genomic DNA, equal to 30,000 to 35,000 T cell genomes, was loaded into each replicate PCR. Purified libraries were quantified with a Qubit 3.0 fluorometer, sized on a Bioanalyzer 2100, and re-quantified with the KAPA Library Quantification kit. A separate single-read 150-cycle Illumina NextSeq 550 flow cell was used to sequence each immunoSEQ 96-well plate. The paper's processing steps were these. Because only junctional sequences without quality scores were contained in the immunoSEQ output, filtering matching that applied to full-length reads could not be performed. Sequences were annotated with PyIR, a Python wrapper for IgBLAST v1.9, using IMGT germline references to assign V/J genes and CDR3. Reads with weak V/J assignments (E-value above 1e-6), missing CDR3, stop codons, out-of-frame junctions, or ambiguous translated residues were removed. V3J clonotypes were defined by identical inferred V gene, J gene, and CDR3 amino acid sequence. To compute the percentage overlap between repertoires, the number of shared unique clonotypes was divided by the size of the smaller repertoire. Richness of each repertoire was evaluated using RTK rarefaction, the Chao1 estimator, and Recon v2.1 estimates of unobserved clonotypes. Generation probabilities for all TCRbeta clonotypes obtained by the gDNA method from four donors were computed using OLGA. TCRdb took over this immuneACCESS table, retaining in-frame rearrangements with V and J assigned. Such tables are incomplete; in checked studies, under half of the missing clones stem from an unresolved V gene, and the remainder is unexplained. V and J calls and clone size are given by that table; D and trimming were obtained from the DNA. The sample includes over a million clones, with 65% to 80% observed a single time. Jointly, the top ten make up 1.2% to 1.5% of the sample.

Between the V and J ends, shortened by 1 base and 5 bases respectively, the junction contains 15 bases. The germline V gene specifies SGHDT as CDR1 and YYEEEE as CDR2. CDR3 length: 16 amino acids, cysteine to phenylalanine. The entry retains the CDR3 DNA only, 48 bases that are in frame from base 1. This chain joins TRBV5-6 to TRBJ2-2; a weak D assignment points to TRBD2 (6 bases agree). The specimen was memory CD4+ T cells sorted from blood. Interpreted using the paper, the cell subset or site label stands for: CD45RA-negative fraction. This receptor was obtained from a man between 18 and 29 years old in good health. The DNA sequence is TGTGCCAGCAGCTTGATTACGGGAGCTGGGACCGGGGAGCTGTTTTTT. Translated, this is CASSLITGAGTGELFF.